This T cell receptor (beta chain) was sequenced during a study of blood T cell repertoires in COVID-19. Overall study: Both acute and convalescent COVID-19 samples were obtained from the United States, Italy and Spain.

Sequenced by immunoSEQ multiplex PCR; TCRdb stores in-frame clones only, minus some. The sample includes 200,000 to 250,000 clones, 65% to 90% of them seen just once. This CDR3 region has 14 residues. Germline V gene lookup returns CDR1 MGHDK and CDR2 SYGVNS. Trimming removed 8 bases from V and 0 bases from J, with 11 bases in between. The V call is TRBV25-1, the J call TRBJ1-3; no reliable D call. The sample comprised peripheral blood. The receptor was derived from a woman in her seventies with COVID-19, enrolled during active disease. The DNA of the CDR3 is TGTGCCAGCCGCCGCGGGAGCTCTGGAAACACCATATATTTT. Protein product: CASRRGSSGNTIYF.